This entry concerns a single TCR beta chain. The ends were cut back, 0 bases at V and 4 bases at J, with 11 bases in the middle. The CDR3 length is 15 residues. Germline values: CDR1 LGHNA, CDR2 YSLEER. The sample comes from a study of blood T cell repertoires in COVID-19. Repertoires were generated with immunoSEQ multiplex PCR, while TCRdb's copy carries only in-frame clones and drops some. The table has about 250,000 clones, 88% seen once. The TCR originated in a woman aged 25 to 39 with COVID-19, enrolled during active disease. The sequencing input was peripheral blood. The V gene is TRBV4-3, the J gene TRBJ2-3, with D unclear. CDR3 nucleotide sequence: TGCGCCAGCAGCCAAGATTTTTCCTCCTCAGATACGCAGTATTTT. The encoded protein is CASSQDFSSSDTQYF.